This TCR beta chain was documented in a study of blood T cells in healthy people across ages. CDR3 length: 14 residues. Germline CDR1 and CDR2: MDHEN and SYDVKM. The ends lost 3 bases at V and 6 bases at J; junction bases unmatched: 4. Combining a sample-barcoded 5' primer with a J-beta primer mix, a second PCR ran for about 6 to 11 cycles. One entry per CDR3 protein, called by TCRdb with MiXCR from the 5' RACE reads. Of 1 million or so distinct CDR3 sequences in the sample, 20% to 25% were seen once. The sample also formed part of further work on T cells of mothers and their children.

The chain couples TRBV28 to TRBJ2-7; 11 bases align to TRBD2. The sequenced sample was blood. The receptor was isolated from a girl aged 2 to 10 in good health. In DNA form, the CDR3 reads TGTGCCAGCAGTTTCGGGACTAGCGGCTTCGAGCAGTACTTC. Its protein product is CASSFGTSGFEQYF.